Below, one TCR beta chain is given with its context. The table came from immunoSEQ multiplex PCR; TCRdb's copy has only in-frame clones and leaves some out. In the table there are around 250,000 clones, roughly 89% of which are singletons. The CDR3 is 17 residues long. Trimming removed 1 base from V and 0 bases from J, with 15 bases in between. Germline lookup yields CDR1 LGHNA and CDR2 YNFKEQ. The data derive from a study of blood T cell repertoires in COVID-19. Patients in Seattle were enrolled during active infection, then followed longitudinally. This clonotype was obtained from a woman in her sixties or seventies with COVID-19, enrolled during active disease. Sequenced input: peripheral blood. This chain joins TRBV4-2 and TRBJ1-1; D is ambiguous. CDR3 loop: CASSQGNSRRMNTEAFF. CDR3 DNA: TGTGCCAGCAGCCAAGGAAATTCTAGACGGATGAACACTGAAGCTTTCTTT.